These T cell receptor beta chains were read from a single sample in a study of blood T cell repertoires in COVID-19. The data were produced by immunoSEQ multiplex PCR, yet TCRdb's version contains in-frame clones alone and is incomplete. The table includes about 68,000 clones, 70% to 90% detected once. Sequencing input: peripheral blood. The source is an elderly man with COVID-19, enrolled during active disease. The CDR3 runs from the conserved cysteine through the conserved F or W. Each record gives: D gene, clone size, V gene, J gene, CDR3 protein, CDR3 DNA. The D gene is left open where the match is weak. Where a row states a size, it is once, few, many or the class of an expanded clone; other rows omit it.

d_call: NA; clone_size: NA; v_call: TRBV7-3; j_call: TRBJ1-2; cdr3_aa: CASSLTSDSNYGYTF; cdr3_nt: TGTGCCAGCAGCTTAACATCGGACAGCAACTATGGCTACACCTTC
d_call: TRBD1; clone_size: NA; v_call: TRBV12-3/TRBV12-4; j_call: TRBJ1-6; cdr3_aa: CASGGQHFSPLHF; cdr3_nt: TGTGCCAGCGGGGGACAGCATTTTTCACCCCTCCACTTT
d_call: NA; clone_size: NA; v_call: TRBV18; j_call: TRBJ1-1; cdr3_aa: CASSPTMENTEAFF; cdr3_nt: TGTGCCAGCTCACCAACTATGGAGAACACTGAAGCTTTCTTT
d_call: TRBD1; clone_size: NA; v_call: TRBV5-5; j_call: TRBJ2-6; cdr3_aa: CASGDSYGANVLTF; cdr3_nt: TGTGCCAGCGGGGACAGTTATGGGGCCAACGTCCTGACTTTC
d_call: TRBD1; clone_size: NA; v_call: TRBV5-6; j_call: TRBJ1-5; cdr3_aa: CASSLYRGGGNQPQHF; cdr3_nt: TGTGCCAGCAGCCTTTACAGGGGCGGGGGCAATCAGCCCCAGCATTTT
d_call: NA; clone_size: NA; v_call: TRBV19; j_call: TRBJ1-1; cdr3_aa: CASSIVLKDTEAFF; cdr3_nt: TGTGCCAGTAGTATAGTACTCAAAGACACTGAAGCTTTCTTT
d_call: NA; clone_size: once; v_call: TRBV18; j_call: TRBJ1-1; cdr3_aa: CASSGGAAGEAFF; cdr3_nt: TGTGCCAGCTCAGGAGGCGCGGCAGGCGAAGCTTTCTTT
d_call: NA; clone_size: NA; v_call: TRBV28; j_call: TRBJ2-2; cdr3_aa: CASSSRVGGELFF; cdr3_nt: TGTGCCAGCAGTTCCAGGGTCGGCGGGGAGCTGTTTTTT
d_call: NA; clone_size: NA; v_call: TRBV6-1; j_call: TRBJ1-6; cdr3_aa: CASSEAFRASPLHF; cdr3_nt: TGTGCCAGCAGTGAAGCGTTCCGAGCTTCACCCCTCCACTTT
d_call: NA; clone_size: few; v_call: TRBV10-1; j_call: TRBJ1-1; cdr3_aa: CASSGSGVSAEAFF; cdr3_nt: TGCGCCAGCAGTGGCTCCGGGGTGAGTGCTGAAGCTTTCTTT
d_call: NA; clone_size: once; v_call: TRBV19; j_call: TRBJ2-2; cdr3_aa: CASSIMGGTGELFF; cdr3_nt: TGTGCCAGTAGTATAATGGGGGGCACCGGGGAGCTGTTTTTT
d_call: TRBD2; clone_size: NA; v_call: TRBV25-1; j_call: TRBJ2-4; cdr3_aa: CASSENGGGLAKNIQYF; cdr3_nt: TGTGCCAGCAGTGAAAACGGCGGGGGGTTAGCCAAAAACATTCAGTACTTC
d_call: NA; clone_size: NA; v_call: TRBV9; j_call: TRBJ2-3; cdr3_aa: CASSLEQGSTDLYF; cdr3_nt: TGTGCCAGCAGCTTAGAACAAGGGAGCACAGATTTGTATTTT
d_call: NA; clone_size: NA; v_call: TRBV5-1; j_call: TRBJ2-7; cdr3_aa: CASSLEGRDHEQYF; cdr3_nt: TGCGCCAGCAGCTTGGAGGGCAGGGATCACGAGCAGTACTTC
d_call: NA; clone_size: NA; v_call: TRBV2; j_call: TRBJ2-1; cdr3_aa: CASSLGEQFF; cdr3_nt: TGTGCCAGCAGTCTAGGTGAGCAGTTCTTC
d_call: NA; clone_size: once; v_call: TRBV3-1/TRBV3-2; j_call: TRBJ2-6; cdr3_aa: CASSQDEGGSGANVLTF; cdr3_nt: TGTGCCAGCAGCCAAGATGAAGGGGGCTCTGGGGCCAACGTCCTGACTTTC
d_call: TRBD1; clone_size: NA; v_call: TRBV11-2; j_call: TRBJ2-1; cdr3_aa: CASSSTGGRDNEQFF; cdr3_nt: TGTGCCAGCAGCTCCACAGGGGGGCGGGACAATGAGCAGTTCTTC
d_call: NA; clone_size: once; v_call: TRBV19; j_call: TRBJ1-1; cdr3_aa: CASRGLPTNTEAFF; cdr3_nt: TGTGCCAGTAGAGGACTCCCGACCAACACTGAAGCTTTCTTT
d_call: NA; clone_size: NA; v_call: TRBV15; j_call: TRBJ2-7; cdr3_aa: CATSRDSMRNSYEQYF; cdr3_nt: TGTGCCACCAGCAGAGATTCTATGAGGAACTCCTACGAGCAGTACTTC
d_call: NA; clone_size: NA; v_call: TRBV12-3/TRBV12-4; j_call: TRBJ2-1; cdr3_aa: CASSLAYRVEQFF; cdr3_nt: TGTGCCAGCAGTTTAGCCTACAGGGTTGAGCAGTTCTTC
d_call: TRBD1; clone_size: few; v_call: TRBV10-3; j_call: TRBJ1-1; cdr3_aa: CAISARQGGTEAFF; cdr3_nt: TGTGCCATCAGTGCCCGACAGGGAGGTACTGAAGCTTTCTTT
d_call: NA; clone_size: NA; v_call: TRBV5-4; j_call: TRBJ1-6; cdr3_aa: CASSEVLRNSPLHF; cdr3_nt: TGTGCCAGCAGCGAGGTTTTGCGTAATTCACCCCTCCACTTT
d_call: NA; clone_size: NA; v_call: TRBV20-1; j_call: TRBJ1-4; cdr3_aa: CRAQGGEKMFF; cdr3_nt: TGCAGGGCGCAGGGTGGTGAAAAAATGTTTTTT
d_call: NA; clone_size: NA; v_call: TRBV4-2; j_call: TRBJ2-3; cdr3_aa: CASSQDSLRGWREDTQYF; cdr3_nt: TGTGCCAGCAGCCAAGATTCTCTCCGGGGTTGGAGAGAGGATACGCAGTATTTT
d_call: TRBD1; clone_size: NA; v_call: TRBV7-2; j_call: TRBJ2-2; cdr3_aa: CASSLATGSTGELFF; cdr3_nt: TGTGCCAGCAGCTTAGCGACAGGGAGCACCGGGGAGCTGTTTTTT
d_call: NA; clone_size: NA; v_call: TRBV6-5; j_call: TRBJ1-5; cdr3_aa: CASSYTGNRGQPQHF; cdr3_nt: TGTGCCAGCAGTTACACAGGGAATCGCGGCCAGCCCCAGCATTTT
d_call: NA; clone_size: few; v_call: TRBV5-5; j_call: TRBJ1-4; cdr3_aa: CASSFLSGEKLFF; cdr3_nt: TGTGCCAGCAGCTTCCTTTCGGGAGAAAAACTGTTTTTT
d_call: TRBD1; clone_size: NA; v_call: TRBV18; j_call: TRBJ1-2; cdr3_aa: CASSPRTGAVYGYTF; cdr3_nt: TGTGCCAGCTCACCGAGGACAGGGGCTGTCTATGGCTACACCTTC
d_call: TRBD2; clone_size: NA; v_call: TRBV5-6; j_call: TRBJ2-1; cdr3_aa: CASSRRTSGGSWNEQFF; cdr3_nt: TGTGCCAGCAGCCGAAGGACTAGCGGGGGTTCCTGGAATGAGCAGTTCTTC
d_call: TRBD1; clone_size: NA; v_call: TRBV6-2/TRBV6-3; j_call: TRBJ2-2; cdr3_aa: CASSYSGRGLLTGELFF; cdr3_nt: TGTGCCAGCAGTTACTCCGGCAGGGGGCTATTAACCGGGGAGCTGTTTTTT
d_call: TRBD1; clone_size: NA; v_call: TRBV9; j_call: TRBJ2-5; cdr3_aa: CASSVAQQGQETQYF; cdr3_nt: TGTGCCAGCAGCGTGGCCCAACAGGGGCAAGAGACCCAGTACTTC
d_call: NA; clone_size: few; v_call: TRBV7-2; j_call: TRBJ1-2; cdr3_aa: CASSNSNYGYTF; cdr3_nt: TGTGCCAGCAGCAACTCTAACTATGGCTACACCTTC
d_call: TRBD1; clone_size: NA; v_call: TRBV4-3; j_call: TRBJ2-7; cdr3_aa: CASSQDRGQGQQYF; cdr3_nt: TGCGCCAGCAGCCAAGATCGGGGACAGGGCCAGCAGTACTTC
d_call: NA; clone_size: once; v_call: TRBV7-9; j_call: TRBJ1-1; cdr3_aa: CASSSNRVWDTEAFF; cdr3_nt: TGTGCCAGCAGCTCGAACAGGGTTTGGGACACTGAAGCTTTCTTT
d_call: NA; clone_size: NA; v_call: TRBV20-1; j_call: TRBJ1-2; cdr3_aa: CSASLSRSGGYTF; cdr3_nt: TGCAGTGCTAGTCTTTCTCGGAGCGGAGGCTACACCTTC
d_call: NA; clone_size: NA; v_call: TRBV12-3/TRBV12-4; j_call: TRBJ1-1; cdr3_aa: CASKRHRTEAFF; cdr3_nt: TGTGCCAGCAAAAGACACCGCACTGAAGCTTTCTTT